The 8 T cell receptor beta chains presented below share a single source sample, sequenced in a study of cytomegalovirus exposure and HLA in healthy donors. The data were produced by immunoSEQ multiplex PCR, yet TCRdb's version contains in-frame clones alone and is incomplete. The sample includes a few hundred thousand clones, about 90% of them seen just once. The source material was PBMCs. The receptors here all came from a woman aged 18 to 35 in good health and CMV-seronegative.

This sequence joins TRBV5-1 and TRBJ2-6; 9 positions agree with TRBD1. The germline CDR1 and CDR2 sequences are SGHRS and YFSETQ. V lost 4 bases, J lost 0 bases, and 8 bases stayed unmatched. The CDR3 loop spans 18 amino acids. The CDR3 DNA sequence: TGCGCCAGCAGCACATACCGGGACAGGGCCTCTGGGGCCAACGTCCTGACTTTC. Its translation is CASSTYRDRASGANVLTF. Looking up the rest from reference TRBV5-1 and TRBJ2-6 gives the full variable domain: KAGVTQTPRYLIKTRGQQVTLSCSPISGHRSVSWYQQTPGQGLQFLFEYFSETQRNKGNFPGRFSGRQFSNSRSEMNVSTLELGDSALYLCASSTYRDRASGANVLTFGAGSRLTVL.

V gene TRBV18 combines with J gene TRBJ1-2, with D tentatively TRBD1 (6 bases). CDR3 length: 16 residues. Germline CDR1 reads KGHSH; CDR2 reads LQKENI. The V end lost 0 bases, the J end lost 0 bases, and 11 bases lay between the germline ends. CDR3 sequence: CASSPPHGGSNYGYTF. The CDR3 DNA follows: TGTGCCAGCTCACCACCTCATGGGGGCTCTAACTATGGCTACACCTTC. The full variable domain, in which reference TRBV18 and TRBJ1-2 provide the parts outside the CDR3, is NAGVMQNPRHLVRRRGQEARLRCSPMKGHSHVYWYRQLPEEGLKFMVYLQKENIIDESGMPKERFSAEFPKEGPSILRIQQVVRGDSAAYFCASSPPHGGSNYGYTFGSGTRLTVV.

This clone appeared once. The chain recombines TRBV6-6 with TRBJ2-7; 7 bases agree with TRBD1. The CDR3 is 14 residues long. V was pared by 0 bases and J by 4 bases, with 3 bases of the junction left unmatched. Per the germline V gene, CDR1 is MNHNY and CDR2 is SVGAGI (reference sequence). The CDR3: CASSYSGTDYEQYF. The CDR3 nucleotides are TGTGCCAGCAGTTACTCCGGGACAGATTACGAGCAGTACTTC.

The V gene is TRBV7-2, the J gene TRBJ1-3; 8 bases match TRBD1. Losses at the gene ends were 5 bases for V and 1 base for J; bases not matched to a gene: 10. This CDR3 contains 17 residues. From germline, CDR1 is SGHTA and CDR2 FQGNSA. The CDR3 nucleotides are TGTGCCAGCAGCCCGACGGGACAGGCTTTATCTGGAAACACCATATATTTT. It encodes CASSPTGQALSGNTIYF.

This sequence joins TRBV2 and TRBJ1-3, with 9 nucleotides matching TRBD1. CDR1 and CDR2 from the germline V gene are SNHLY and FYNNEI. The V and J ends lost 3 bases and 7 bases, in that order; junction bases with no gene match: 4. This CDR3 is 14 amino acids long. The DNA of the CDR3 is TGTGCCAGCAGTGACGGACAGGGGTACAACACCATATATTTT. The encoded protein is CASSDGQGYNTIYF.

The chain links TRBV9 to TRBJ2-6, with D perhaps matching TRBD1 (5 bases). The CDR3 runs 20 residues. V lost 0 bases and J 1 base, leaving 20 bases between the germline ends. CDR1 is SGDLS, CDR2 YYNGEE, per germline. CDR3 in amino acids: CASSVGPGPREYSGANVLTF. In DNA, the CDR3 is TGTGCCAGCAGCGTAGGGCCGGGCCCCAGGGAATATTCTGGGGCCAACGTCCTGACTTTC.

Only a few counts were recorded for this clone. This rearrangement joins TRBV19 to TRBJ1-4; D remains ambiguous. Germline assignment: CDR1 LNHDA and CDR2 SQIVND (reference sequence). The CDR3 spans 12 residues. V was shortened by 3 bases and J by 8 bases, with 7 bases between the two germline ends. The CDR3 DNA is TGTGCCAGTAGTATCGGGAGCGAAAAACTGTTTTTT. Its protein product is CASSIGSEKLFF.

The chain combines TRBV7-8 with TRBJ2-3; a possible D gene is TRBD2 (5 bases). The germline V gene has CDR1 SGHVS and CDR2 FQNEAQ. There are 13 residues in the CDR3. Trimming left V 3 bases short and J 3 bases short, with 7 bases between. As DNA, the CDR3 is TGTGCCAGCAGCTTTCGCGGGACAGATACGCAGTATTTT. It yields the protein CASSFRGTDTQYF.